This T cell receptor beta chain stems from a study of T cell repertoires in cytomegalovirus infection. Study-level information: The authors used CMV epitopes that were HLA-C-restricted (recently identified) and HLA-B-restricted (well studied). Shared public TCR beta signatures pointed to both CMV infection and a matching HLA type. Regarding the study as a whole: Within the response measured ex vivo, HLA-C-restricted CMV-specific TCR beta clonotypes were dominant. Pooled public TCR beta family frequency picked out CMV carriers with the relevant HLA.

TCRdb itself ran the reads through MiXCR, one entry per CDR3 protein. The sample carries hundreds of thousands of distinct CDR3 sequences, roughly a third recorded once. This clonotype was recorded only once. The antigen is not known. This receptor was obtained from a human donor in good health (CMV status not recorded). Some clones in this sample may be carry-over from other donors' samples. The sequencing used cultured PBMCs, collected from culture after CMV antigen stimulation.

The CDR3 DNA reads TGTGCCAGCAGTGACGTAAGGGAAACTGAAGCTTTCTTT. Translation: CASSDVRETEAFF. This chain uses TRBV2 with TRBJ1-1; no reliable D call. This CDR3 region has 13 residues. CDR1 is SNHLY and CDR2 is FYNNEI in the germline V gene. V dropped 3 bases and J dropped 5 bases, with 10 bases sitting between them. The variable domain in full, with the rest retrieved from reference TRBV2 and TRBJ1-1, is EPEVTQTPSHQVTQMGQEVILRCVPISNHLYFYWYRQILGQKVEFLVSFYNNEISEKSEIFDDQFSVERPDGSNFTLKIRSTKLEDSAMYFCASSDVRETEAFFGQGTRLTVV.